This is a list of T cell receptor beta chains from one sample in a study of post-analysis software for immune sequencing data. TCRdb fed the PCR reads into MiXCR, producing one record per CDR3 protein. The sample lists hundreds of thousands of distinct CDR3 sequences; 25% to 30% were seen once. The sample was blood. The receptors were gathered from a girl between 5 and 17 years old with multiple sclerosis. The CDR3 runs from the conserved cysteine through the conserved F or W. Fields, in order: clone size, V gene, D gene, J gene, CDR3 protein, CDR3 DNA. A D gene is named only where the DNA matches it firmly. Clone size is shown for a subset of rows, as once, few, many or a class of expanded clone.

clone size: NA; V gene: TRBV20-1; D gene: TRBD2; J gene: TRBJ2-7; CDR3 protein: CSAQGLAGVIEQYF; CDR3 DNA: TGCAGTGCCCAGGGACTAGCGGGAGTCATCGAGCAGTACTTC
clone size: NA; V gene: TRBV15; D gene: NA; J gene: TRBJ1-4; CDR3 protein: CATSQWATNEKLFF; CDR3 DNA: TGTGCCACCAGCCAGTGGGCTACTAATGAAAAACTGTTTTTT
clone size: many; V gene: TRBV20-1; D gene: NA; J gene: TRBJ2-3; CDR3 protein: CSARWGGGTDTQYF; CDR3 DNA: TGCAGTGCTAGATGGGGGGGCGGCACAGATACGCAGTATTTT
clone size: NA; V gene: TRBV25-1; D gene: NA; J gene: TRBJ2-1; CDR3 protein: CASRAEGAEQFF; CDR3 DNA: TGTGCCAGCAGGGCAGAAGGGGCTGAGCAGTTCTTC
clone size: NA; V gene: TRBV10-3; D gene: NA; J gene: TRBJ2-7; CDR3 protein: CAISHSRSYEQYF; CDR3 DNA: TGTGCCATCAGTCACTCTCGGTCCTACGAGCAGTACTTC
clone size: NA; V gene: TRBV10-2; D gene: NA; J gene: TRBJ2-7; CDR3 protein: CASSESGPSYERYF; CDR3 DNA: TGCGCCAGCAGTGAGAGCGGACCCTCCTACGAGCGGTACTTC
clone size: NA; V gene: TRBV19; D gene: TRBD1; J gene: TRBJ1-5; CDR3 protein: CASSNGQGWKGNQPQHF; CDR3 DNA: TGTGCCAGTAGCAATGGACAGGGGTGGAAGGGCAATCAGCCCCAGCATTTT
clone size: NA; V gene: TRBV4-2; D gene: NA; J gene: TRBJ1-2; CDR3 protein: CASSQESGLYGYTF; CDR3 DNA: TGTGCCAGCAGCCAAGAGTCCGGGTTGTATGGCTACACCTTC
clone size: NA; V gene: TRBV6-1; D gene: NA; J gene: TRBJ2-3; CDR3 protein: CASHGGTADTQYF; CDR3 DNA: TGTGCCAGTCATGGCGGGACCGCAGATACGCAGTATTTT
clone size: NA; V gene: TRBV2; D gene: NA; J gene: TRBJ2-7; CDR3 protein: CASGPGHNYEQYF; CDR3 DNA: TGTGCCAGCGGACCGGGACACAACTACGAGCAGTACTTC
clone size: NA; V gene: TRBV4-3; D gene: NA; J gene: TRBJ2-3; CDR3 protein: CASSRSTTGSDTQYF; CDR3 DNA: TGCGCCAGCAGCCGCTCCACCACGGGCTCGGATACGCAGTATTTT
clone size: NA; V gene: TRBV20-1; D gene: NA; J gene: TRBJ2-7; CDR3 protein: CSAGGDGYEQYF; CDR3 DNA: TGCAGTGCTGGGGGAGACGGGTACGAGCAGTACTTC
clone size: many; V gene: TRBV12-3/TRBV12-4; D gene: NA; J gene: TRBJ1-1; CDR3 protein: CASSFSTEAFF; CDR3 DNA: TGTGCCAGCAGTTTTAGTACTGAAGCTTTCTTT
clone size: few; V gene: TRBV7-9; D gene: NA; J gene: TRBJ2-3; CDR3 protein: CASSLDRLDLADTQYF; CDR3 DNA: TGTGCCAGCAGCTTAGATCGACTAGATCTCGCAGATACGCAGTATTTT
clone size: NA; V gene: TRBV9; D gene: NA; J gene: TRBJ2-3; CDR3 protein: CANSVFARNPTDTQYF; CDR3 DNA: TGTGCCAACAGCGTCTTTGCGCGGAACCCCACAGATACGCAGTATTTT
clone size: few; V gene: TRBV9; D gene: TRBD2; J gene: TRBJ2-5; CDR3 protein: CASNPSGSWETQYF; CDR3 DNA: TGTGCCAGCAATCCTAGCGGGAGTTGGGAGACCCAGTACTTC
clone size: few; V gene: TRBV28; D gene: TRBD1; J gene: TRBJ1-1; CDR3 protein: CASSLPGQLNTEAFF; CDR3 DNA: TGTGCCAGCAGTTTACCGGGACAGTTAAACACTGAAGCTTTCTTT
clone size: NA; V gene: TRBV6-5; D gene: TRBD2; J gene: TRBJ2-3; CDR3 protein: CASSLLAAYTDTQYF; CDR3 DNA: TGTGCCAGCAGTCTGCTAGCGGCGTATACAGATACGCAGTATTTT
clone size: few; V gene: TRBV27; D gene: NA; J gene: TRBJ2-7; CDR3 protein: CASSLLRETTYEQYF; CDR3 DNA: TGTGCCAGCAGTTTACTCCGGGAGACGACCTACGAGCAGTACTTC
clone size: NA; V gene: TRBV7-9; D gene: NA; J gene: TRBJ1-5; CDR3 protein: CASSLVLPGVNQPQHF; CDR3 DNA: TGTGCCAGCAGCTTAGTACTCCCGGGGGTAAATCAGCCCCAGCATTTT
clone size: many; V gene: TRBV27; D gene: TRBD1; J gene: TRBJ2-7; CDR3 protein: CASSHRQGRYEQYF; CDR3 DNA: TGTGCCAGCAGTCACCGACAGGGTCGGTACGAGCAGTACTTC
clone size: NA; V gene: TRBV11-2; D gene: TRBD1; J gene: TRBJ2-1; CDR3 protein: CASSRTLRTGSSYNEQFF; CDR3 DNA: TGTGCCAGCAGCCGAACATTGAGGACAGGGAGCTCCTACAATGAGCAGTTCTTC